This entry is about one TCR beta chain. No antigen is known for it. The same CDR3 also results from other DNA sequences found in this sample. The germline V gene has CDR1 KGHSH and CDR2 LQKENI. The CDR3 extends over 14 amino acids. The J segment lost 8 bases and the V segment lost 3 bases, leaving 4 bases of the junction unmatched. PCR employed 60 Vbeta and 13 Jbeta primers. Clones were sequenced by immunoSEQ multiplex PCR, and TCRdb holds only the in-frame ones, with some missing. The data show some 140,000 clones, more than 70% seen once. The sample originates from a study of cytomegalovirus exposure and HLA in healthy donors. Overall study results and limits: There were several of the most significant clusters that appeared linked to common viral pathogens in a later analysis. The analysis excluded some indistinguishable V segments, including TRBV6-2 and TRBV6-3.

The chain joins TRBV18 to TRBJ1-4, with TRBD1 identical over 9 bases. This sequence was found in a man in his thirties or forties in good health and CMV-seronegative. Input material: PBMCs. The CDR3 nucleotides read TGTGCCAGCTCACCTGGGACAGGGTCCGAAAAACTGTTTTTT. It encodes CASSPGTGSEKLFF.